Below, 21 T cell receptor beta chains from the same sample are listed, as sequenced in a study of beta chain features in type 1 diabetes. Sequenced material consisted of expressed TCRB transcripts (all of the isolated RNA was reverse transcribed). Profiling relied on immunoSEQ multiplex PCR, and the TCRdb table lists in-frame clones only, not all of them. This sample yields 350,000 to 450,000 clones, of which more than 13% are seen a single time; roughly 0.019% belongs to the top ten. Sequenced: naive CD4+ T cells from blood. Every receptor here comes from a young woman in good health.

Turning to this clone: The junction differs from germline at one of its ends, possibly a read error. The chain joins TRBV7-7 to TRBJ2-3; 9 positions match TRBD2. Germline-derived CDR1 and CDR2 are SSHAT and FNYEAQ (reference sequence). There are 16 residues in the CDR3. DNA for the CDR3: TGTGCTAGCAGCTTGGGGATAGCGGGAGCCAGTGATACGCAGTATTTT. This codes for CASSLGIAGASDTQYF.

This clone was counted between two and nine times. Within the sample, other DNA sequences also encode this same CDR3. The rearrangement joins TRBV9 to TRBJ2-7; no reliable D call. Trimming stripped 4 bases from V and 1 base from J, with 6 bases between. Germline V gene sequence: CDR1 SGDLS, CDR2 YYNGEE. This CDR3 spans 12 amino acids. CDR3 in amino acids: CASSTSSYEQYF. Here the CDR3 DNA reads TGTGCCAGCAGCACCAGTTCCTACGAGCAGTACTTC.

In its sample, this clone was seen a few times. This chain links TRBV29-1 with TRBJ2-7; 9 bases map to TRBD1. Germline V gene data show CDR1 as SQVTM and CDR2 as ANQGSEA. V gave up 0 bases and J gave up 2 bases; unmatched junction bases: 5. The CDR3 runs to 15 residues. The CDR3 spells CSVEDAGTGTYEQYF. DNA of the CDR3: TGCAGCGTTGAAGATGCCGGGACAGGGACCTACGAGCAGTACTTC.

This clone was counted between two and nine times. The CDR3 DNA reads TGCAGCGTTTCTCGTACCGGGGATAGTTCGAAAGGCTACACCTTC. The encoded protein is CSVSRTGDSSKGYTF. V and J are TRBV29-1 and TRBJ1-2; D ambiguous. CDR3 length equals 15 residues. Germline V gene lookup returns CDR1 SQVTM and CDR2 ANQGSEA. Deletions cut 5 bases from V and 8 bases from J, with 24 bases between.

This clone was counted only a few times. The CDR3 DNA reads TGTGCCAGCAGTTCGGGACTAGCGTTTATAAGGTGGTTCTTC. It yields the protein CASSSGLAFIRWFF. The chain has TRBV28 and TRBJ2-1; the match to TRBD2 covers 10 bases. Germline V gene sequence: CDR1 MDHEN, CDR2 SYDVKM. J gave up 15 bases and V 4 bases, and 12 bases lay outside the gene matches. The CDR3 length is 14 residues.

The rearrangement joins TRBV5-1 to TRBJ2-7, with 10 bases that match TRBD2. This CDR3 is 15 amino acids long. J was trimmed by 3 bases and V by 1 base; bases with no gene match: 4. CDR1 is SGHRS and CDR2 is YFSETQ in the germline V gene. DNA of the CDR3: TGCGCCAGCAGCTTGCTGGCTAGCGGGAGCTACGAGCAGTACTTC. This gives the protein CASSLLASGSYEQYF.

This clone was observed a few times. The CDR3 reads CASSLLLAGGDNIQYF. The CDR3 bases are TGTGCCAGCAGCCTACTCCTAGCGGGAGGGGATAACATTCAGTACTTC. V gene TRBV7-9 combines with J gene TRBJ2-4; 12 bases agree with TRBD2. Per the germline V gene, CDR1 is SEHNR and CDR2 is FQNEAQ (reference sequence). CDR3 length: 16 amino acids. V lost 5 bases to trimming and J lost 7 bases; unmatched junction nucleotides: 9.

This clone was seen a handful of times. The chain combines TRBV30 with TRBJ2-7; 8 bases are a match to TRBD2. V was clipped by 2 bases and J by 2 bases; unmatched bases: 11. CDR1 and CDR2 (germline): GTSNPN, SVGIG (reference sequence). This CDR3 has 16 amino acids. The CDR3 nucleotides are TGTGCCTGGAGTAACCGAGAGCTAGCGGGTCCCTACGAGCAGTACTTC. It encodes CAWSNRELAGPYEQYF.

V gene TRBV2 combines with J gene TRBJ2-7; TRBD1 might be the D (6 bases). V was cut by 7 bases and J by 0 bases, with 16 bases left in between. CDR1 is SNHLY and CDR2 is FYNNEI in the germline V gene. CDR3 length: 15 residues. In DNA form, the CDR3 reads TGTGCCAGCAACCCAGAACAGGGCCTCTCCTACGAGCAGTACTTC. Its translation is CASNPEQGLSYEQYF.

This chain joins TRBV7-9 and TRBJ2-1; 7 nucleotides match TRBD1. The germline V gene has CDR1 SEHNR and CDR2 FQNEAQ (reference sequence). V was pared by 4 bases and J by 15 bases, with 21 bases of the junction left unmatched. There are 16 residues in the CDR3. The CDR3 loop reads CASSSESDRTPTSGFF. The CDR3 bases are TGTGCCAGCAGCTCTGAGTCGGACAGGACGCCGACGTCGGGGTTCTTC.

This chain connects TRBV7-9 to TRBJ1-5; no clear D gene. Germline assignment: CDR1 SEHNR and CDR2 FQNEAQ (reference sequence). The CDR3 loop spans 13 amino acids. The ends were cut back, 4 bases at V and 0 bases at J, with 4 bases in the middle. The CDR3 DNA follows: TGTGCCAGCAGCTCAAATAGCAATCAGCCCCAGCATTTT. Its translation: CASSSNSNQPQHF.

The chain recombines TRBV25-1 with TRBJ2-7, with D perhaps matching TRBD1 (7 bases). V dropped 4 bases and J dropped 3 bases, with 22 bases sitting between them. This CDR3 region has 17 residues. Germline lookup yields CDR1 MGHDK and CDR2 SYGVNS. The CDR3 bases are TGTGCCAGCAGTGGGGGGCCGGGACAGCGGGCTAACTACGAGCAGTACTTC. Translation: CASSGGPGQRANYEQYF.

This clone has only a few counts. V is TRBV25-1 and J is TRBJ2-7, with 8 nucleotides matching TRBD2. Unmatched junction bases numbered 4, after V lost 3 bases and J lost 0 bases. Germline CDR1 MGHDK, CDR2 SYGVNS. This CDR3 region has 15 residues. The CDR3 region is CASSDPGLASYEQYF. In DNA form, the CDR3 reads TGTGCCAGCAGTGACCCAGGACTAGCCTCCTACGAGCAGTACTTC.

This clone was detected a few times. The chain links TRBV7-9 to TRBJ2-1; TRBD2 aligns across 7 bases. CDR3 length: 15 amino acids. V was pared by 2 bases and J by 6 bases, with 7 bases of the junction left unmatched. Per germline, CDR1 SEHNR and CDR2 FQNEAQ (reference sequence). CDR3 in amino acids: CASSLRAGVINEQFF. CDR3 nucleotides: TGTGCCAGCAGCTTACGGGCGGGGGTAATCAATGAGCAGTTCTTC.

V gene TRBV30 combines with J gene TRBJ2-3, with TRBD2 as a possible D gene (5 bases). The V and J ends lost 0 bases and 6 bases respectively, with 13 bases between them. The CDR3 sequence is 14 residues long. Germline V lookup: CDR1 GTSNPN, CDR2 SVGIG (reference sequence). The CDR3 DNA is TGTGCCTGGAGTGTATCTCGGGGAAAGGATACGCAGTATTTT. This encodes CAWSVSRGKDTQYF.

In this sample, this clone turned up a few times. V is TRBV5-1 and J is TRBJ2-7; D is perhaps TRBD1 (5 bases). CDR1 is SGHRS, CDR2 YFSETQ, per germline. V lost 2 bases and J lost 2, with 11 bases in between. CDR3 length: 14 amino acids. The CDR3 DNA reads TGCGCCAGCAGCTTATCAGGGATCCCCTACGAGCAGTACTTC. Protein product: CASSLSGIPYEQYF. The full variable domain, completed using reference TRBV5-1 and TRBJ2-7, is KAGVTQTPRYLIKTRGQQVTLSCSPISGHRSVSWYQQTPGQGLQFLFEYFSETQRNKGNFPGRFSGRQFSNSRSEMNVSTLELGDSALYLCASSLSGIPYEQYFGPGTRLTVT.

This clone was counted between two and nine times. This sequence joins TRBV7-9 and TRBJ1-2; maybe TRBD1 (6 bases). CDR1 is SEHNR and CDR2 is FQNEAQ in the germline V gene (reference sequence). Trimming left V 1 base short and J 6 bases short, with 9 bases between. The CDR3 loop spans 13 amino acids. The CDR3 bases are TGTGCCAGCAGCTTAGGCAGGGGACATGGCTACACCTTC. Amino acid sequence: CASSLGRGHGYTF.

There are a few counts of this clone. In nucleotides, the CDR3 is TGTGCCAGCAGCGTCGGACAGGACCGCTATGGCTACACCTTC. Its translation: CASSVGQDRYGYTF. V usage is TRBV2 and J usage is TRBJ1-2, with 7 bases aligning to TRBD1. The CDR3 totals 14 residues. The V segment lost 6 bases and the J segment 4 bases; nucleotides outside the gene matches: 8. The germline V gene encodes CDR1 SNHLY and CDR2 FYNNEI.

V is TRBV19 and J is TRBJ2-7, with 7 bases identical to TRBD1. Germline V lookup: CDR1 LNHDA, CDR2 SQIVND (reference sequence). Losses at the gene ends were 5 bases for V and 3 bases for J; bases not matched to a gene: 10. The CDR3 covers 15 residues. CDR3 region: CASSSPRDSLYEQYF. CDR3 DNA sequence: TGTGCCAGTAGTTCACCCCGGGACAGCCTCTACGAGCAGTACTTC.

This clone was seen more than once but under ten times. The rearrangement joins TRBV6-1 to TRBJ2-3; 7 nucleotides match TRBD2. The germline gives CDR1 MNHNS, CDR2 SASEGT. V lost 1 base and J lost 2; bases outside the gene matches: 6. This CDR3 is built from 16 residues. CDR3 sequence: CASSEGAGVFTDTQYF. CDR3 nucleotide sequence: TGTGCCAGCAGTGAAGGGGCGGGAGTGTTCACAGATACGCAGTATTTT.

The rearrangement joins TRBV29-1 to TRBJ1-2, with 7 nucleotides matching TRBD1. The germline gives CDR1 SQVTM, CDR2 ANQGSEA. With V trimmed by 6 bases and J by 7 bases, 8 bases remained unmatched. The CDR3 totals 12 residues. CDR3 loop: CSVNDRERGYTF. The CDR3 DNA follows: TGCAGCGTCAACGACAGGGAACGTGGCTACACCTTC. The variable domain in full, completed from reference TRBV29-1 and TRBJ1-2, reads SAVISQKPSRDICQRGTSLTIQCQVDSQVTMMFWYRQQPGQSLTLIATANQGSEATYESGFVIDKFPISRPNLTFSTLTVSNMSPEDSSIYLCSVNDRERGYTFGSGTRLTVV.